What follows is one T cell receptor beta chain and its context. Its antigen is as yet unknown. Since a much larger clone is just one base distant, this may be a read error. If no ophthalmopathy progression occurred within 18 months, Graves' hyperthyroidism was stable. Those with hyperthyroidism were 18 to 65 years old, newly diagnosed, and ill for under 2 months. The CDR3 extends over 15 amino acids. Trimming cost V 3 bases and J 1 base; bases outside gene matches: 4. Germline values: CDR1 KGHDR, CDR2 SFDVKD. These data are taken from a study of T cells in Graves' hyperthyroidism and ophthalmopathy. Notes on the study in general: Appearing also in blood were most of the thyroid clonotypes expanded above 0.001. Ophthalmopathy was told apart from stable hyperthyroidism by a 13 V-J model.

RNA transcripts yielded amplified TCR beta CDR3 regions. First-round RT-PCR of the TCR CDR3 relied on the HTBI primer set. TCRdb processed the multiplex PCR reads anew with MiXCR; each CDR3 protein has one entry. The table records about 560,000 distinct CDR3 sequences, more than 45% of them present only once. Specimen: peripheral blood or thyroid tissue (not recorded which). This TCR was sampled from a woman under 30 with Graves' hyperthyroidism. This rearrangement joins TRBV24-1 to TRBJ2-5; TRBD1 matches at 7 bases. The CDR3 DNA sequence: TGTGCCACCAGTGATGGTACAGGGGCCCAAGAGACCCAGTACTTC. This sequence encodes CATSDGTGAQETQYF.